The entry below gives a single TCR beta chain sequence along with its context. What it binds is unknown. This sample was taken from a study of shared clonotypes between healthy human individuals. Findings and caveats of the study: Clonotype sharing among donors was thought likely to change with sequencing depth. Memory subsets generally showed lower estimated richness than naive subsets.

Evenly divided among several immunoSEQ plates was the genomic DNA of each subset. Using around 200 ng DNA, approximately 30,000 T cell genomes, the sorted-subset replicate PCRs were run. TCRdb's copy holds only in-frame clones and misses some; the assay was immunoSEQ multiplex PCR. This sample has approximately 2.5 million clones, with around 94% found just once. This CDR3 spans 15 amino acids. Germline V CDR1 and CDR2: SGHAT, FQNNGV. The V and J ends lost 5 bases and 3 bases, in that order; junction bases with no gene match: 9. The chain recombines TRBV11-2 with TRBJ2-7, with 8 bases that match TRBD1. The sample comprised naive CD4+ T cells sorted from blood. As for subset: CD45RA+ positively selected. This receptor was taken from a young man in good health. The CDR3 DNA reads TGTGCCAGCAGCCGCGACAGGGGACAATACTACGAGCAGTACTTC. Residues: CASSRDRGQYYEQYF.